One and the same sample provided the 15 T cell receptor beta chains below, sequenced in a study of blood T cell repertoires in COVID-19. The table came from immunoSEQ multiplex PCR; TCRdb's copy has only in-frame clones and leaves some out. This table has about 120,000 clones, roughly 88% appearing once. The specimen was peripheral blood. The receptors shown here come from a woman between 50 and 59 years old with active or convalescent COVID-19.

The chain is built from TRBV2 and TRBJ2-5; D may be TRBD1 (5 bases). Germline assignment: CDR1 SNHLY and CDR2 FYNNEI. CDR3 length equals 15 residues. Trimming removed 6 bases at V and 4 bases at J, with 18 bases between. The CDR3 reads CASSVQGRVGETQYF. CDR3 in DNA: TGTGCCAGCAGCGTTCAGGGAAGAGTAGGAGAGACCCAGTACTTC.

The chain employs TRBV20-1 and TRBJ2-7; tentatively, D is TRBD2 (6 bases). The germline gives CDR1 DFQATT, CDR2 SNEGSKA (reference sequence). The CDR3 runs to 14 residues. V shed 3 bases and J shed 0 bases, with 12 bases lying between them. The CDR3 spells CSASRGISSYEQYF. The CDR3 region has the DNA TGCAGTGCTAGTCGCGGGATCAGCTCCTACGAGCAGTACTTC.

The chain has TRBV4-2 and TRBJ2-3; D perhaps matches TRBD1 (6 bases). CDR3 length equals 13 residues. Germline assignment: CDR1 LGHNA and CDR2 YNFKEQ. The V gene lost 0 bases and the J gene lost 11 bases, with 12 bases spanning the gap. CDR3 loop: CASSQDEKGQQYF. CDR3 DNA: TGTGCCAGCAGCCAAGATGAAAAGGGACAGCAGTATTTT.

This clone came up once. The chain recombines TRBV11-2 with TRBJ2-3; D not certain. V was clipped by 5 bases and J by 5 bases, with 11 bases between them. CDR1 and CDR2 from the germline V gene are SGHAT and FQNNGV. The CDR3 extends over 13 amino acids. This chain's CDR3 is CASSPIIGDTQYF. DNA of the CDR3: TGTGCCAGCAGCCCCATTATCGGAGATACGCAGTATTTT.

This clone was observed a single time. J is TRBJ2-5 and V is TRBV28, with TRBD2 matching 9 bases. The germline CDR1 and CDR2 sequences are MDHEN and SYDVKM. This CDR3 is 17 amino acids long. V gave up 5 bases and J gave up 1 base; unmatched junction bases: 11. CDR3 coding DNA: TGTGCCAGCAGTACGAAGGGGCCTAGCGGGACCCAAGAGACCCAGTACTTC. Amino acid sequence: CASSTKGPSGTQETQYF.

The gene calls are TRBV27 and TRBJ2-2; D possibly corresponds to TRBD1 (6 bases). V was clipped by 0 bases and J by 6 bases, with 8 bases between them. This CDR3 spans 14 amino acids. CDR1 and CDR2 (germline): MNHEY, SMNVEV (reference sequence). The CDR3 loop reads CASSLSGAPGELFF. In DNA, the CDR3 is TGTGCCAGCAGTTTATCGGGGGCGCCCGGGGAGCTGTTTTTT.

The genes are TRBV27 and TRBJ2-5; TRBD2 matches at 7 bases. Germline loops: CDR1 MNHEY, CDR2 SMNVEV (reference sequence). The junction had 11 bases not matched to a gene; V was cut back by 6 bases and J by 7 bases. CDR3 length equals 14 residues. For the CDR3, the DNA is TGTGCCAGCAGCCTCACTAGCGCTGGGGGGACCCAGTACTTC. Translated: CASSLTSAGGTQYF.

The chain uses TRBV5-6 and TRBJ2-1, with D perhaps TRBD1 (5 bases). V lost 1 base and J lost 5, with 7 bases in between. The CDR3 runs 13 residues. Germline V gene data show CDR1 as SGHDT and CDR2 as YYEEEE. CDR3 loop: CASSLSDNNEQFF. The CDR3 coding sequence is TGTGCCAGCAGCTTGTCGGACAACAATGAGCAGTTCTTC.

The V call is TRBV9, the J call TRBJ2-5, with TRBD2 identical over 12 bases. The germline V gene encodes CDR1 SGDLS and CDR2 YYNGEE. The ends lost 3 bases at V and 5 bases at J; junction bases unmatched: 5. This CDR3 is built from 15 residues. CDR3 DNA sequence: TGTGCCAGCAGCGCACTCGGGACTAGCGGGGAGACCCAGTACTTC. This codes for CASSALGTSGETQYF.

J is TRBJ1-2 and V is TRBV12-3 or TRBV12-4; D call uncertain. This CDR3 region has 13 residues. The germline V and J ends were trimmed by 4 bases and 4 bases, with 10 bases remaining between them. CDR3 protein: CASSSVRGYGYTF. CDR3 DNA: TGTGCCAGCAGTTCGGTACGGGGCTATGGCTACACCTTC.

V gene TRBV19 combines with J gene TRBJ2-7; D remains ambiguous. Germline V lookup: CDR1 LNHDA, CDR2 SQIVND (reference sequence). Deletions cut 1 base from V and 4 bases from J, with 14 bases between. The CDR3 runs to 15 residues. The CDR3 DNA reads TGTGCCAGTAGTATAGGCGGCCCCGGGTCATACGAGCAGTACTTC. Residues: CASSIGGPGSYEQYF.

The chain is built from TRBV9 and TRBJ2-5; TRBD2 aligns across 9 bases. Germline-derived CDR1 and CDR2 are SGDLS and YYNGEE. With V trimmed by 0 bases and J by 5 bases, 8 bases remained unmatched. There are 16 residues in the CDR3. Here the CDR3 DNA reads TGTGCCAGCAGCGTAGCCGCGCGGGAGGGGGGGGAGACCCAGTACTTC. Translated: CASSVAAREGGETQYF.

This clone was found once. The rearrangement links TRBV11-2 to TRBJ1-2; 8 bases align to TRBD1. The CDR3 extends over 13 amino acids. The V and J ends lost 5 bases and 7 bases, in that order; junction bases with no gene match: 6. CDR1 is SGHAT and CDR2 is FQNNGV in the germline V gene. For the CDR3, the DNA is TGTGCCAGCAGCCTACAGGGGGAGGGTGGCTACACCTTC. Translating it yields CASSLQGEGGYTF.

The sample holds one count of this clone. V gene TRBV7-3 combines with J gene TRBJ2-2; D remains ambiguous. CDR1 SGHTA and CDR2 FQGTGA come from the germline V gene. V dropped 1 base and J dropped 6 bases, with 9 bases sitting between them. The CDR3 is 14 residues long. CDR3 sequence (DNA): TGTGCCAGCAGCTTAATTCTGGGCGCCGGGGAGCTGTTTTTT. Translating gives CASSLILGAGELFF. Filled out from reference TRBV7-3 and TRBJ2-2, the complete variable domain reads GAGVSQTPSNKVTEKGKYVELRCDPISGHTALYWYRQSLGQGPEFLIYFQGTGAADDSGLPNDRFFAVRPEGSVSTLKIQRTERGDSAVYLCASSLILGAGELFFGEGSRLTVL.

The V and J genes are TRBV5-4 and TRBJ1-1, with 7 nucleotides matching TRBD1. Germline V CDR1 and CDR2: SGHNT, YYREEE (reference sequence). V lost 0 bases to trimming and J lost 4 bases; unmatched junction nucleotides: 6. The CDR3 contains 15 residues. CDR3 in DNA: TGTGCCAGCAGCTTGGGTGGGCAGGGGGGCACTGAAGCTTTCTTT. Translation gives CASSLGGQGGTEAFF.